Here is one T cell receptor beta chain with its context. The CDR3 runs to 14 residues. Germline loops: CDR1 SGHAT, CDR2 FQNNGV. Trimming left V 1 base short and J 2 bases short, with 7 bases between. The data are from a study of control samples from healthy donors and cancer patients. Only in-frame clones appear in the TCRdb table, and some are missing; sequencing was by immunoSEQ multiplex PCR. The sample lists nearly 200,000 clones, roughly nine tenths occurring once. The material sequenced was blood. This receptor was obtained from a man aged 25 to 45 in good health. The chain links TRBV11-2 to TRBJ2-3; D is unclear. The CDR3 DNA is TGTGCCAGCAGCTTAGTGGTCTACACAGATACGCAGTATTTT. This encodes CASSLVVYTDTQYF.